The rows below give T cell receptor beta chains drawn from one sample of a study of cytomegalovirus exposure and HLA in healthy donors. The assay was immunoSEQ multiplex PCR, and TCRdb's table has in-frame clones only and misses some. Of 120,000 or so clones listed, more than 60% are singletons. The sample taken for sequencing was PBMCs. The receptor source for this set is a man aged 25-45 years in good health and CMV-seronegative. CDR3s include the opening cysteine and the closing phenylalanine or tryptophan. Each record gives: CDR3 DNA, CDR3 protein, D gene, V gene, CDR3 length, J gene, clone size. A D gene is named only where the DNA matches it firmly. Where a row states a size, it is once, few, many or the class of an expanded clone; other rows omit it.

DNA: TGCAGCCCTCAGGGGTTAGAGGAGACCCAGTACTTC; CDR3: CSPQGLEETQYF; D: .; V: TRBV29-1; length: 12; J: TRBJ2-5; size: .
DNA: TGTGCCAGTAGTATCCGAGCGGGGGGGAGCACAGATACGCAGTATTTT; CDR3: CASSIRAGGSTDTQYF; D: TRBD2; V: TRBV19; length: 16; J: TRBJ2-3; size: .
DNA: TGTGCCAGTAGTTTGGTCGGCGGGAGCTACGAGCAGTACTTC; CDR3: CASSLVGGSYEQYF; D: TRBD2; V: TRBV19; length: 14; J: TRBJ2-7; size: .
DNA: TGTGCCAGCTCACCTTCTCGGGACACCTCCTACGAGCAGTACTTC; CDR3: CASSPSRDTSYEQYF; D: .; V: TRBV18; length: 15; J: TRBJ2-7; size: .
DNA: TGTGCCAGTAGTAGGAATAGCGGCGGTCAGCCCCAGCATTTT; CDR3: CASSRNSGGQPQHF; D: .; V: TRBV19; length: 14; J: TRBJ1-5; size: few
DNA: TGTGCCAGCAGCCCTCGGACAGGGGACACCTATGGCTACACCTTC; CDR3: CASSPRTGDTYGYTF; D: TRBD1; V: TRBV7-2; length: 15; J: TRBJ1-2; size: .
DNA: TGTGCCAGCAGGGGACACTCAAATAATTCACCCCTCCACTTT; CDR3: CASRGHSNNSPLHF; D: .; V: TRBV6-4; length: 14; J: TRBJ1-6; size: .
DNA: TGTGCCAGCAGCCTCCCGCGCTCTGGGGCCAACGTCCTGACTTTC; CDR3: CASSLPRSGANVLTF; D: .; V: TRBV2; length: 15; J: TRBJ2-6; size: .
DNA: TGTGCCAGCAGTTCGACAGGGGTGGCTTTCTTT; CDR3: CASSSTGVAFF; D: TRBD1; V: TRBV28; length: 11; J: TRBJ1-1; size: .
DNA: TGTGCCAGCAGTTCCGGTCTGTTCTCGTGGCGGGGGGCCAGCACAGATACGCAGTATTTT; CDR3: CASSSGLFSWRGASTDTQYF; D: TRBD2; V: TRBV28; length: 20; J: TRBJ2-3; size: few
DNA: TGTGCCAGTAGTCCTCGACAGGGCTCGAACACTGAAGCTTTCTTT; CDR3: CASSPRQGSNTEAFF; D: TRBD1; V: TRBV19; length: 15; J: TRBJ1-1; size: .
DNA: TGTGCCGGAGCCGACTTCGGTGAGCGAGGCTACGAGCAGTACTTC; CDR3: CAGADFGERGYEQYF; D: .; V: TRBV10-3; length: 15; J: TRBJ2-7; size: .
DNA: TGTGCCAGCAGTTCCCCCGGGACTGACCAAGAGACCCAGTACTTC; CDR3: CASSSPGTDQETQYF; D: .; V: TRBV28; length: 15; J: TRBJ2-5; size: .
DNA: TGTGCCAGCAGCCGAGGGGATGGGGGCCCCACAGATACGCAGTATTTT; CDR3: CASSRGDGGPTDTQYF; D: .; V: TRBV4-2; length: 16; J: TRBJ2-3; size: .
DNA: TGCGCCAGCAGAGGGGTGGGAACTAATGAAAAACTGTTTTTT; CDR3: CASRGVGTNEKLFF; D: .; V: TRBV4-1; length: 14; J: TRBJ1-4; size: .
DNA: TGTGCCAGCAGCGAGACAGGGGTCAATGAAAAACTGTTTTTT; CDR3: CASSETGVNEKLFF; D: TRBD1; V: TRBV9; length: 14; J: TRBJ1-4; size: .
DNA: TGCGCCAGCAGCCCGCGGGGCGGGGTAAACACCGGGGAGCTGTTTTTT; CDR3: CASSPRGGVNTGELFF; D: .; V: TRBV5-1; length: 16; J: TRBJ2-2; size: few
DNA: TGTGCCAGCACCCTAGGACAGAGCACTGAAGCTTTCTTT; CDR3: CASTLGQSTEAFF; D: .; V: TRBV6-5; length: 13; J: TRBJ1-1; size: few
DNA: TGCGCCAGCAGCCCGGGACTAGCGGGAGGTGATACGCAGTATTTT; CDR3: CASSPGLAGGDTQYF; D: TRBD2; V: TRBV5-1; length: 15; J: TRBJ2-3; size: few
DNA: TGCGCCAGCAGCTTGAGTGACGGGGGGGCGACAGAGACCCAGTACTTC; CDR3: CASSLSDGGATETQYF; D: TRBD2; V: TRBV5-1; length: 16; J: TRBJ2-5; size: .
DNA: TGTGCCAGCAGCGCCGGGACAGCTGGAAACACCATATATTTT; CDR3: CASSAGTAGNTIYF; D: TRBD1; V: TRBV9; length: 14; J: TRBJ1-3; size: .
DNA: TGCGCCAGCAGCGCGCGGGACGGAGCTATGGGCTACACCTTC; CDR3: CASSARDGAMGYTF; D: .; V: TRBV5-1; length: 14; J: TRBJ1-2; size: .
DNA: TGTGCCAGCAGCGTAGGGGGGACAGCAACCACAGATACGCAGTATTTT; CDR3: CASSVGGTATTDTQYF; D: TRBD1; V: TRBV9; length: 16; J: TRBJ2-3; size: .
DNA: TGTGCCAGCAGTGATGAGGTTGGGGGGACTGAAGCTTTCTTT; CDR3: CASSDEVGGTEAFF; D: .; V: TRBV6-1; length: 14; J: TRBJ1-1; size: .
DNA: TGTGCCAGCAGCTTATGGCAAAAAGAGACCCAGTACTTC; CDR3: CASSLWQKETQYF; D: .; V: TRBV7-2; length: 13; J: TRBJ2-5; size: .
DNA: TGTGCCAGCAGGATAACAGGGGGCATCTCCTACGAGCAGTACTTC; CDR3: CASRITGGISYEQYF; D: TRBD1; V: TRBV6-5; length: 15; J: TRBJ2-7; size: .
DNA: TGTGCCAGCAGTTTAAACAGTGAAGCTTTCTTT; CDR3: CASSLNSEAFF; D: .; V: TRBV27; length: 11; J: TRBJ1-1; size: .
DNA: TGTGCCAGCACCTTTATCACCAACAGGGGTGGCAATCAGCCCCAGCATTTT; CDR3: CASTFITNRGGNQPQHF; D: TRBD1; V: TRBV2; length: 17; J: TRBJ1-5; size: .
DNA: TGTGCCAGCAGTTCCCTCGGAGTAGGAGCTTTCTTT; CDR3: CASSSLGVGAFF; D: .; V: TRBV28; length: 12; J: TRBJ1-1; size: .
DNA: TGTGCCAGCTCAACAGGGGGTCTAGGGAACACTGAAGCTTTCTTT; CDR3: CASSTGGLGNTEAFF; D: TRBD1; V: TRBV18; length: 15; J: TRBJ1-1; size: .
DNA: TGTGCCAGCAGTTATATAGGGGTGGATAAAGGAACTGAAGCTTTCTTT; CDR3: CASSYIGVDKGTEAFF; D: .; V: TRBV6-5; length: 16; J: TRBJ1-1; size: few
DNA: TGTGCCAGCAGCTCGCCGACAGAATTAACTATGAACACTGAAGCTTTCTTT; CDR3: CASSSPTELTMNTEAFF; D: .; V: TRBV7-3; length: 17; J: TRBJ1-1; size: .
DNA: TGTGCCAGCAGCGTATCAGGGGGCACCGGGGAGCTGTTTTTT; CDR3: CASSVSGGTGELFF; D: TRBD1; V: TRBV9; length: 14; J: TRBJ2-2; size: .
DNA: TGTGCCAGCAGTTCTATTGGTTCACCCCTCCACTTT; CDR3: CASSSIGSPLHF; D: .; V: TRBV28; length: 12; J: TRBJ1-6; size: .
DNA: TGTGCCAGCAGCTTAGACTCCGGTACAGGACAGGAAGGCTACGAGCAGTACTTC; CDR3: CASSLDSGTGQEGYEQYF; D: TRBD1; V: TRBV11-2; length: 18; J: TRBJ2-7; size: few
DNA: TGTGCCAGTAAGGCGGGATTGGGCTCGAACACTGAAGCTTTCTTT; CDR3: CASKAGLGSNTEAFF; D: .; V: TRBV19; length: 15; J: TRBJ1-1; size: .
DNA: TGTGCCAGTAAGGTCAGACCAAGCGGGGAGCAGTACTTC; CDR3: CASKVRPSGEQYF; D: .; V: TRBV19; length: 13; J: TRBJ2-7; size: .
DNA: TGTGCCAGCAGCTTAGAAGGGGCCAGGGGGCGAGAGACCCAGTACTTC; CDR3: CASSLEGARGRETQYF; D: TRBD1; V: TRBV7-9; length: 16; J: TRBJ2-5; size: .
DNA: TGTGCCAGCAGCTCAAGGGACAGGCTTACCTACGAGCAGTACTTC; CDR3: CASSSRDRLTYEQYF; D: TRBD1; V: TRBV7-9; length: 15; J: TRBJ2-7; size: .
DNA: TGTGCCAGCAGTACGAACGAGCTAGAAGCTTTCTTT; CDR3: CASSTNELEAFF; D: .; V: TRBV6-1; length: 12; J: TRBJ1-1; size: .
DNA: TGCGCCAGCAGCCAAGAAACTCAGGGCACTGAAGCTTTCTTT; CDR3: CASSQETQGTEAFF; D: .; V: TRBV4-3; length: 14; J: TRBJ1-1; size: once